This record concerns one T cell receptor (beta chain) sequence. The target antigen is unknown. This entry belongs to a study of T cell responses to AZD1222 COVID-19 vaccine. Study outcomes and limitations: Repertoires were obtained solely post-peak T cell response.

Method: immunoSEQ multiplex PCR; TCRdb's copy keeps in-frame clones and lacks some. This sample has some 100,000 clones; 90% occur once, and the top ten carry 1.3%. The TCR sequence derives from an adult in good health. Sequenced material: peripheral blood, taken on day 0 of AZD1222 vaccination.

CDR3 sequence: CASRSTGTGGSGYTF. CDR3 in DNA: TGTGCCAGCAGATCCACCGGGACAGGGGGGAGTGGCTACACCTTC. This chain uses TRBV7-2 with TRBJ1-2; 11 bases agree with TRBD1. J was trimmed by 7 bases and V by 6 bases; bases with no gene match: 10. From germline, CDR1 is SGHTA and CDR2 FQGNSA. There are 15 residues in the CDR3.